The 28 T cell receptor beta chains below all came from one sample that was sequenced in a study of beta chain features in type 1 diabetes. Broader study findings: Moderate yet significant TCRB CDR3 shortening was seen in Type 1 diabetes patients in all four CD4+ subsets.

Sequenced material consisted of expressed TCRB transcripts (all of the isolated RNA was reverse transcribed). TCRdb's table, derived via immunoSEQ multiplex PCR, lists solely in-frame clones and lacks some. The data contain about 400,000 clones, over 10% of them seen just once; the ten biggest clones take up 0.0095% to 0.013%. Their target antigens are unknown. Sequencing input: naive CD4+ T cells from blood. These receptors were taken from a woman aged 18-35 years with type 1 diabetes.

The sample holds a few counts of this clone. Within the sample, other DNA sequences also encode this same CDR3. The rearrangement links TRBV5-1 to TRBJ2-5; no definite D call. CDR1 is SGHRS, CDR2 YFSETQ, per germline. The CDR3 consists of 11 residues. V dropped 4 bases and J dropped 5 bases, with 6 bases sitting between them. The CDR3 DNA reads as TGCGCCAGCAGCAGTCAGGAGACCCAGTACTTC. Translating it yields CASSSQETQYF.

The chain combines TRBV4-2 with TRBJ2-4; D perhaps matches TRBD2 (6 bases). The germline V and J ends were trimmed by 3 bases and 5 bases, with 14 bases remaining between them. Germline V lookup: CDR1 LGHNA, CDR2 YNFKEQ. The CDR3 runs 15 residues. CDR3 nucleotide sequence: TGTGCCAGCAGCCACCCGGGACTGGGGGAAAACATTCAGTACTTC. Translation gives CASSHPGLGENIQYF.

This clone was counted a few times. The chain joins TRBV6-5 to TRBJ2-7; TRBD1 matches at 8 bases. In germline, CDR1 is MNHEY, CDR2 SVGAGI. The CDR3 loop spans 14 amino acids. Trimming cost V 5 bases and J 4 bases; bases outside gene matches: 7. CDR3 residues: CASSKQGVAYEQYF. As DNA, the CDR3 is TGTGCCAGCAGTAAACAGGGGGTGGCGTACGAGCAGTACTTC.

This rearrangement joins TRBV27 to TRBJ1-5, with TRBD1 matching over 7 bases. The CDR3 is 15 amino acids. V trimming: 5 bases; J trimming: 4 bases; junction bases outside the gene matches: 8. Germline V gene data show CDR1 as MNHEY and CDR2 as SMNVEV (reference sequence). The CDR3 here is CASSRQGRLNQPQHF. The CDR3 DNA sequence: TGTGCCAGCAGTCGACAGGGCCGGCTTAATCAGCCCCAGCATTTT.

This chain connects TRBV4-3 to TRBJ1-2; D possibly corresponds to TRBD1 (6 bases). V gave up 6 bases and J gave up 3 bases, with 11 bases separating them. This CDR3 contains 13 residues. The V gene's germline CDR1 is LGHNA and CDR2 YSLEER. The CDR3 nucleotides read TGCGCCAGCAGTCCTAGACAGGACTATGGCTACACCTTC. Translating it yields CASSPRQDYGYTF.

This clone has more than one count but fewer than ten. This CDR3 is CASSLGGSGMSGANVLTF. CDR3 coding DNA: TGTGCCAGCAGCTTAGGTGGTAGCGGGATGTCTGGGGCCAACGTCCTGACTTTC. V and J are TRBV7-3 and TRBJ2-6, with 8 bases fitting TRBD2. The CDR3 runs to 18 residues. The V segment lost 2 bases and the J segment 1 base; nucleotides outside the gene matches: 7. Germline CDR1 is SGHTA and CDR2 is FQGTGA. Supplemented by reference TRBV7-3 and TRBJ2-6, the full variable domain reads GAGVSQTPSNKVTEKGKYVELRCDPISGHTALYWYRQSLGQGPEFLIYFQGTGAADDSGLPNDRFFAVRPEGSVSTLKIQRTERGDSAVYLCASSLGGSGMSGANVLTFGAGSRLTVL.

This rearrangement joins TRBV20-1 to TRBJ2-5; D remains unclear. The CDR3 loop spans 10 amino acids. Germline V CDR1 and CDR2: DFQATT, SNEGSKA (reference sequence). The V end lost 5 bases, the J end lost 6 bases, and 7 bases lay between the germline ends. CDR3 nucleotide sequence: TGCAGTGCTCTTCTAAAGACCCAGTACTTC. The encoded protein is CSALLKTQYF.

The rearrangement links TRBV4-3 to TRBJ2-5, with D possibly TRBD1 on 5 matching bases. The CDR3 length is 15 residues. CDR1 LGHNA and CDR2 YSLEER come from the germline V gene. V was cut by 4 bases and J by 0 bases, with 12 bases left in between. CDR3 protein: CASSLRGSDQETQYF. CDR3 nucleotide sequence: TGCGCCAGCAGCCTAAGGGGCTCAGACCAAGAGACCCAGTACTTC.

The chain joins TRBV29-1 to TRBJ2-3; maybe TRBD2 (5 bases). The CDR3 has 12 amino acids. CDR1 and CDR2 (germline): SQVTM, ANQGSEA. V lost 5 bases, J lost 4 bases, and 10 bases lay in between. The CDR3 is CSVRESADTQYF. CDR3 DNA: TGCAGCGTTCGGGAATCGGCAGATACGCAGTATTTT.

This chain uses TRBV7-9 with TRBJ2-5; D is unclear. This CDR3 is built from 14 residues. The ends were cut back, 1 base at V and 5 bases at J, with 11 bases in the middle. The germline V gene encodes CDR1 SEHNR and CDR2 FQNEAQ (reference sequence). CDR3: CASSLGVGLETQYF. The CDR3 DNA sequence: TGTGCCAGCAGCTTAGGGGTCGGGTTGGAGACCCAGTACTTC.

This clone was picked up a small number of times. The rearrangement joins TRBV28 to TRBJ2-4, with 8 nucleotides matching TRBD1. Germline V gives CDR1 MDHEN, CDR2 SYDVKM. The CDR3 sequence is 15 residues long. V lost 6 bases to trimming and J lost 7 bases; unmatched junction nucleotides: 11. The CDR3 nucleotides read TGTGCCAGCAGCCGACTCCTTAGACAGGGGAACATTCAGTACTTC. Protein sequence: CASSRLLRQGNIQYF. The full variable domain, rest sourced from reference TRBV28 and TRBJ2-4, is DVKVTQSSRYLVKRTGEKVFLECVQDMDHENMFWYRQDPGLGLRLIYFSYDVKMKEKGDIPEGYSVSREKKERFSLILESASTNQTSMYLCASSRLLRQGNIQYFGAGTRLSVL.

A few counts support this clone. The chain recombines TRBV2 with TRBJ1-5; D is unclear. The CDR3 runs to 12 residues. Per the germline V gene, CDR1 is SNHLY and CDR2 is FYNNEI. The ends were cut back, 7 bases at V and 2 bases at J, with 6 bases in the middle. The CDR3 is CASKEGNQPQHF. CDR3 nucleotide sequence: TGTGCCAGCAAGGAGGGCAATCAGCCCCAGCATTTT. Full variable domain (missing parts from reference TRBV2 and TRBJ1-5): EPEVTQTPSHQVTQMGQEVILRCVPISNHLYFYWYRQILGQKVEFLVSFYNNEISEKSEIFDDQFSVERPDGSNFTLKIRSTKLEDSAMYFCASKEGNQPQHFGDGTRLSIL.

The chain recombines TRBV4-3 with TRBJ2-5; 14 bases agree with TRBD2. The CDR3 has 15 residues. V dropped 4 bases and J dropped 5; count of bases not matched to a gene: 3. Per the germline V gene, CDR1 is LGHNA and CDR2 is YSLEER. This CDR3 is CASSLGLAGVETQYF. The CDR3 DNA is TGCGCCAGCAGCCTGGGACTAGCGGGAGTCGAGACCCAGTACTTC.

This clone was observed a few times. The V gene is TRBV27, the J gene TRBJ2-6; tentatively, D is TRBD1 (6 bases). Between the trimmed V and J ends, which lost 8 bases and 2 bases, there was a span of 19 bases. The CDR3 extends over 17 amino acids. Germline-derived CDR1 and CDR2 are MNHEY and SMNVEV (reference sequence). DNA for the CDR3: TGTGCCAGCCGCGGCTGGCAGGGGCTGACTGGGGCCAACGTCCTGACTTTC. This encodes CASRGWQGLTGANVLTF.

This clone was counted a few times. The chain links TRBV9 to TRBJ2-7; D is ambiguous. The CDR3 loop spans 15 amino acids. In germline, CDR1 is SGDLS, CDR2 YYNGEE. V was shortened by 0 bases and J by 3 bases, with 13 bases between the two germline ends. The CDR3 is CASSVEVKPGYEQYF. CDR3 coding DNA: TGTGCCAGCAGCGTAGAGGTGAAGCCGGGCTACGAGCAGTACTTC.

CDR3 sequence (DNA): TGTGCCACCAGTCCCCCGCATAGACTAACGAACACTGAAGCTTTCTTT. It encodes CATSPPHRLTNTEAFF. This rearrangement joins TRBV15 to TRBJ1-1; D not resolved. From germline, CDR1 is LNHNV and CDR2 YYDKDF (reference sequence). CDR3 size: 16 residues. With 6 bases removed from V and 1 base from J, the gap between germline ends came to 18 bases.

Regarding this clone: The sample has other DNA sequences that encode this CDR3 too. The chain employs TRBV9 and TRBJ2-1; the D gene is possibly TRBD2 (7 bases). The length of the CDR3 is 15 residues. The germline V gene has CDR1 SGDLS and CDR2 YYNGEE. V gave up 0 bases and J gave up 3 bases, with 10 bases separating them. Here the CDR3 reads CASSVGRGGYNEQFF. Written as DNA, the CDR3 is TGTGCCAGCAGCGTAGGGAGGGGGGGCTACAATGAGCAGTTCTTC.

Only a few counts were recorded for this clone. The genes are TRBV4-1 and TRBJ1-4; D is possibly TRBD1 (6 bases). V gave up 0 bases and J gave up 7 bases, with 15 bases separating them. CDR1 is MGHRA, CDR2 YSYEKL, per germline. This CDR3 comprises 16 residues. CDR3 region: CASSQDQGTGGEKLFF. The CDR3 DNA follows: TGCGCCAGCAGCCAAGATCAGGGGACCGGCGGTGAAAAACTGTTTTTT.

This clone was picked up a small number of times. V usage is TRBV6-5 and J usage is TRBJ1-1; D not certain. V was cut by 5 bases and J by 3 bases, with 13 bases left in between. The CDR3 has 14 residues. CDR1 and CDR2 from the germline V gene are MNHEY and SVGAGI. In nucleotides, the CDR3 is TGTGCCAGCAGTAACACCTCCCCGTACACTGAAGCTTTCTTT. Translation gives CASSNTSPYTEAFF.

This chain connects TRBV5-4 to TRBJ1-2; 9 bases line up with TRBD1. There are 15 residues in the CDR3. CDR1 is SGHNT, CDR2 YYREEE, per germline (reference sequence). Unmatched junction bases numbered 11, after V lost 4 bases and J lost 7 bases. This chain's CDR3 is CASSPPIDRGAGYTF. The DNA for the CDR3 is TGTGCCAGCAGCCCACCCATAGACAGGGGGGCTGGCTACACCTTC.

V is TRBV14 and J is TRBJ2-3; no clear D gene. Trimming removed 0 bases from V and 4 bases from J, with 14 bases in between. This CDR3 is built from 16 residues. Per germline, CDR1 SGHDN and CDR2 FVKESK. CDR3 amino acids: CASSQEPQPGSDTQYF. DNA for the CDR3: TGTGCCAGCAGCCAAGAACCGCAACCCGGGTCAGATACGCAGTATTTT.

Only a few counts were recorded for this clone. The chain recombines TRBV9 with TRBJ2-3, with D possibly matching TRBD1 (6 bases). Trimming shortened V by 3 bases and J by 3 bases, and 14 bases separated the two germline ends. From germline, CDR1 is SGDLS and CDR2 YYNGEE. The CDR3 has 15 amino acids. CDR3 region: CASSARQGLTDTQYF. CDR3 DNA sequence: TGTGCCAGCAGCGCCCGCCAGGGGCTTACAGATACGCAGTATTTT.

This clone was observed a handful of times. The genes are TRBV28 and TRBJ2-1, with TRBD1 as a possible D gene (6 bases). There are 15 residues in the CDR3. V was cut by 7 bases and J by 0 bases, with 13 bases left in between. CDR1 is MDHEN, CDR2 SYDVKM, per germline. CDR3 sequence: CASTRDTSSYNEQFF. The CDR3 nucleotides are TGTGCCAGCACCAGGGACACATCCTCCTACAATGAGCAGTTCTTC.

The chain employs TRBV2 and TRBJ1-2; 10 bases line up with TRBD1. The CDR3 loop spans 12 amino acids. Germline CDR1 is SNHLY and CDR2 is FYNNEI. V shed 6 bases and J 8 bases; nucleotides not matched to a gene: 3. CDR3 sequence (DNA): TGTGCCAGCAGGCAGACAGGGGGCGGCTACACCTTC. Translated: CASRQTGGGYTF.

This clone occurred a few times. The V gene is TRBV19, the J gene TRBJ1-2; unclear D gene. The CDR3 length is 15 residues. Trimming left V 6 bases short and J 0 bases short, with 14 bases between. CDR1 is LNHDA and CDR2 is SQIVND in the germline V gene (reference sequence). The CDR3 DNA sequence: TGTGCCAGTAGACCAATCGACGGGGCTAACTATGGCTACACCTTC. This codes for CASRPIDGANYGYTF.

This sequence joins TRBV19 and TRBJ2-1; tentatively, D is TRBD2 (6 bases). V lost 5 bases, J lost 8 bases, and 13 bases lay in between. The CDR3 spans 13 residues. Germline V lookup: CDR1 LNHDA, CDR2 SQIVND (reference sequence). The DNA of the CDR3 is TGTGCCAGTAGTCCGGACTATGGGGATGAGCAGTTCTTC. Encoded protein: CASSPDYGDEQFF. Using reference TRBV19 and TRBJ2-1 for the parts outside the CDR3, the full variable domain is DGGITQSPKYLFRKEGQNVTLSCEQNLNHDAMYWYRQDPGQGLRLIYYSQIVNDFQKGDIAEGYSVSREKKESFPLTVTSAQKNPTAFYLCASSPDYGDEQFFGPGTRLTVL.

The rearrangement uses TRBV5-5 and TRBJ1-4; 8 nucleotides match TRBD1. The CDR3 is 14 residues long. With 4 bases clipped from V and 8 bases from J, the junction kept 7 bases outside the gene matches. Germline V gene sequence: CDR1 SGHKS, CDR2 YYEKEE (reference sequence). DNA of the CDR3: TGTGCCAGCAGCCTCGGACAGGGAGGCGAAAAACTGTTTTTT. Its translation is CASSLGQGGEKLFF.

This clone has more than one count but fewer than ten. The chain recombines TRBV27 with TRBJ2-7; D possibly corresponds to TRBD1 (6 bases). The CDR3 totals 14 residues. The germline V gene encodes CDR1 MNHEY and CDR2 SMNVEV (reference sequence). Trimming removed 6 bases from V and 12 bases from J, with 24 bases in between. The DNA for the CDR3 is TGTGCCAGCAGATCCACGTCGGGTGGACAGTCAAGGTACTTC. Protein: CASRSTSGGQSRYF.